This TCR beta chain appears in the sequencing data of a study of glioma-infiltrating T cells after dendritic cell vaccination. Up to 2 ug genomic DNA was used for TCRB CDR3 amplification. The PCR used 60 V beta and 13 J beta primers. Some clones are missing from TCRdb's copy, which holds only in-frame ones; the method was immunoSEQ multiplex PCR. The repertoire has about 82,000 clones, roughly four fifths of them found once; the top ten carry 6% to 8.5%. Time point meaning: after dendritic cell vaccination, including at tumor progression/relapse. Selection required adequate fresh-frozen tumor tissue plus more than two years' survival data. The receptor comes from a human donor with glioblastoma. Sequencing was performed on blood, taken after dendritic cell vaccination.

The CDR3 protein is CASSGQVSGNTIYF. In DNA form, the CDR3 reads TGTGCCAGCAGCGGACAGGTCTCTGGAAACACCATATATTTT. This rearrangement joins TRBV9 to TRBJ1-3; possible D gene TRBD1, 6 bases. Trimming stripped 3 bases from V and 0 bases from J, with 7 bases between. The CDR3 consists of 14 residues. CDR1 is SGDLS and CDR2 is YYNGEE in the germline V gene.